These T cell receptor beta chains were read from a single sample in a study of T cell changes during pregnancy in multiple sclerosis. TCRdb's copy holds only in-frame clones and misses some; the assay was immunoSEQ multiplex PCR. The repertoire holds 20,000 or so clones, with 86% as singletons. The specimen was CD8+ T cells from peripheral blood mononuclear cells, collected in the third trimester of pregnancy. The receptors come from a female donor in good health, enrolled as a control in a pregnancy study. Both conserved end residues are part of each CDR3. Each record gives: D gene, V gene, J gene, clone size, CDR3 protein, CDR3 DNA. A D gene is named only where the DNA matches it firmly. Size is omitted from some rows. Given values are once, few, many or a class for expanded clones.

>NA|TRBV13|TRBJ2-2|NA
CASGNGGSNTGELFF
TGTGCCAGCGGAAATGGGGGCTCGAACACCGGGGAGCTGTTTTTT
>NA|TRBV18|TRBJ2-1|NA
CASSPPSSYNEQFF
TGTGCCAGCTCACCACCTAGTTCTTACAATGAGCAGTTCTTC
>NA|TRBV18|TRBJ2-7|NA
CASSPAAGNEQYF
TGTGCCAGCTCACCAGCGGCAGGGAACGAGCAGTACTTC
>NA|TRBV13|TRBJ2-7|once
CASSTPGEYEQYF
TGTGCCAGCAGCACCCCGGGGGAATACGAGCAGTACTTC
>NA|TRBV4-3|TRBJ1-2|NA
CASSQDLGARTYGYTF
TGCGCCAGCAGCCAAGATCTGGGGGCTCGGACCTATGGCTACACCTTC
>TRBD1|TRBV4-3|TRBJ1-1|NA
CASSQDPGTGESGNTEAFF
TGCGCCAGCAGCCAAGATCCAGGGACAGGGGAGAGCGGGAACACTGAAGCTTTCTTT
>NA|TRBV2|TRBJ2-3|NA
CASSEGSSYTDTQYF
TGTGCCAGCAGTGAAGGTAGTTCCTACACAGATACGCAGTATTTT
>TRBD1|TRBV7-8|TRBJ2-1|NA
CASSSRQGVYNEQFF
TGTGCCAGCAGCTCTCGGCAGGGGGTTTACAATGAGCAGTTCTTC
>TRBD1|TRBV4-1|TRBJ1-2|NA
CASSQTGQGKYGYTF
TGCGCCAGCAGCCAAACCGGACAGGGGAAGTATGGCTACACCTTC
>NA|TRBV7-9|TRBJ2-6|NA
CATDPGTGEANVLTF
TGTGCCACCGACCCCGGGACGGGGGAGGCCAACGTCCTGACTTTC
>TRBD1|TRBV15|TRBJ1-2|NA
CATRPGGDPYGYTF
TGTGCCACCAGGCCAGGGGGCGACCCCTATGGCTACACCTTC
>TRBD2|TRBV18|TRBJ2-1|NA
CASSEGLAGGPVDEQFF
TGTGCCAGCTCGGAGGGACTAGCGGGGGGGCCGGTGGATGAGCAGTTCTTC
>TRBD1|TRBV28|TRBJ2-4|NA
CASSFGDREEWEDIQYF
TGTGCCAGCAGTTTTGGGGACAGGGAGGAGTGGGAAGACATTCAGTACTTC
>TRBD1|TRBV7-8|TRBJ2-5|NA
CASSLGGQTQETQYF
TGTGCCAGCAGCTTAGGGGGACAGACCCAAGAGACCCAGTACTTC
>NA|TRBV9|TRBJ2-2|once
CASSYPGQHPNTGELFF
TGTGCCAGCAGCTACCCTGGACAGCACCCGAACACCGGGGAGCTGTTTTTT
>TRBD2|TRBV4-2|TRBJ2-3|NA
CASSQDSSGGGTDTQYF
TGTGCCAGCAGCCAAGATAGCAGCGGGGGAGGCACAGATACGCAGTATTTT
>TRBD1|TRBV5-4|TRBJ1-1|NA
CASSPAGGGTEAFF
TGTGCCAGCAGCCCCGCAGGGGGTGGGACTGAAGCTTTCTTT
>NA|TRBV9|TRBJ1-1|NA
CASSVDDFNTEAFF
TGTGCCAGCAGCGTAGATGACTTTAACACTGAAGCTTTCTTT
>NA|TRBV11-2|TRBJ2-3|NA
CASSLIGENTQYF
TGTGCCAGCAGCTTAATCGGGGAGAATACGCAGTATTTT
>TRBD1|TRBV4-3|TRBJ2-7|NA
CASSRAGGPYEQYF
TGCGCCAGCAGCCGGGCAGGGGGTCCCTACGAGCAGTACTTC
>NA|TRBV7-9|TRBJ1-3|NA
CASSPPGSSGNTIYF
TGTGCCAGCAGCCCACCGGGATCCTCTGGAAACACCATATATTTT
>NA|TRBV7-9|TRBJ2-7|NA
CASSEDGLREQYF
TGTGCCAGCAGCGAAGACGGTTTGCGGGAGCAGTACTTC
>NA|TRBV5-1|TRBJ2-7|once
CASSMGGPAYEQYF
TGCGCCAGCAGCATGGGGGGCCCGGCCTACGAGCAGTACTTC
>TRBD1|TRBV10-3|TRBJ1-2|NA
CAIQGAQIPGYTF
TGTGCCATCCAGGGGGCGCAGATTCCTGGCTACACCTTC
>TRBD2|TRBV4-2|TRBJ2-3|NA
CASSPSRGGGQGTDTQYF
TGTGCCAGCAGCCCAAGCCGCGGGGGGGGGCAGGGCACAGATACGCAGTATTTT
>TRBD2|TRBV4-2|TRBJ2-3|once
CASSQELAGGLDTQYF
TGTGCCAGCAGCCAAGAACTAGCGGGGGGGCTGGATACGCAGTATTTT
>NA|TRBV9|TRBJ2-6|NA
CASSEGNNFRDGNSGANVLTF
TGTGCCAGCAGCGAAGGGAACAATTTCAGGGATGGGAACTCTGGGGCCAACGTCCTGACTTTC
>NA|TRBV5-4|TRBJ2-3|NA
CASSPLEESADTQYF
TGTGCCAGCAGCCCCCTAGAGGAGAGCGCAGATACGCAGTATTTT
>TRBD2|TRBV11-2|TRBJ2-1|NA
CASSLDPGGGPYNEQFF
TGTGCCAGCAGCTTAGATCCGGGCGGGGGGCCGTACAATGAGCAGTTCTTC
>TRBD1|TRBV4-1|TRBJ2-7|few
CASSQAGTGVTEQYF
TGCGCCAGCAGCCAAGCAGGGACAGGGGTAACCGAGCAGTACTTC
>NA|TRBV4-3|TRBJ1-2|NA
CASSQDRGRDGYTF
TGCGCCAGCAGCCAAGATAGGGGCCGCGATGGCTACACCTTC
>TRBD1|TRBV14|TRBJ1-4|NA
CASSKTGQGAGKLFF
TGTGCCAGCAGCAAAACCGGACAGGGAGCTGGAAAACTGTTTTTT
>NA|TRBV6-5|TRBJ2-7|NA
CASSRTRWYEQYF
TGTGCCAGCAGTAGGACACGTTGGTACGAGCAGTACTTC
>TRBD1|TRBV4-3|TRBJ2-1|NA
CASSQSRQGASNEQFF
TGCGCCAGCAGCCAATCTCGACAGGGGGCTAGCAATGAGCAGTTCTTC
>NA|TRBV7-9|TRBJ2-4|NA
CASSFDSRKYF
TGTGCCAGCAGCTTTGACTCCCGGAAGTACTTC
>TRBD2|TRBV7-9|TRBJ2-7|NA
CASSLGGGLDEQYF
TGTGCCAGCAGCCTTGGGGGGGGGTTGGACGAGCAGTACTTC
>TRBD2|TRBV4-2|TRBJ2-3|once
CASSPPLAGSTDTQYF
TGTGCCAGCAGCCCACCGCTAGCGGGGAGCACAGATACGCAGTATTTT
>NA|TRBV4-3|TRBJ2-2|NA
CASSHGQRTTGELFF
TGCGCCAGCAGCCATGGACAGCGCACCACCGGGGAGCTGTTTTTT
>NA|TRBV4-2|TRBJ1-2|once
CASSPQVSWYGYTF
TGTGCCAGCAGCCCCCAGGTATCCTGGTATGGCTACACCTTC
>NA|TRBV5-4|TRBJ1-2|once
CASSLSGGGYTF
TGTGCCAGCAGCTTGTCGGGAGGTGGCTACACCTTC